Sequencing of this TCR beta chain was carried out in a study of Tregs in tolerant kidney transplant recipients. Germline V CDR1 and CDR2: SGDLS, YYNGEE. J gave up 4 bases and V 4 bases, and 12 bases lay outside the gene matches. The CDR3 contains 18 residues. TCRdb's copy holds only in-frame clones and misses some; the assay was immunoSEQ multiplex PCR. In the table there are hundreds of thousands of clones, roughly 80% of which are singletons. Sequenced material: CD4+ T cells from blood. The receptor's source is a human donor in good health. The chain employs TRBV9 and TRBJ2-6; 9 positions agree with TRBD1. The DNA for the CDR3 is TGTGCCAGCAGCCCCGGTCACAGGGGGCGGGGAGGGGCCAACGTCCTGACTTTC. It is translated as CASSPGHRGRGGANVLTF.